This T cell receptor beta chain originates from a study of cytomegalovirus exposure and HLA in healthy donors. Notes on the study in general: Per published accounts, TCR beta sequences correctly predicted the HLA-A and HLA-B alleles of most subjects. A later analysis found TCR association rates differed by HLA locus, highest for DRB1 and lowest for HLA-C.

Points on this clone: Its cognate antigen is unknown.

The PCR contained 60 Vbeta and 13 Jbeta primers. In the original analysis: In a later analysis, tens of millions of unique TCR beta chains included roughly 11 million shared by two or more donors. Profiled with immunoSEQ multiplex PCR; TCRdb holds only in-frame clones, not every one. The V and J calls and clone size were taken over from that table, and D and trimming were inferred from the DNA. The sample includes approximately 90,000 clones, 85% of them seen just once. The receptor was isolated from a man aged 40-49 years in good health and CMV-seropositive. The sequenced material came from PBMCs.

CDR3 coding DNA: TGTGCCAGCAGCCAAGATAAATCACAGGCCCAAGCCAAAAACATTCAGTACTTC. Translating it yields CASSQDKSQAQAKNIQYF. V is TRBV4-2 and J is TRBJ2-4, with D maybe TRBD1 (5 bases). This CDR3 has 18 residues. Germline-derived CDR1 and CDR2 are LGHNA and YNFKEQ. Deletions cut 0 bases from V and 0 bases from J, with 15 bases between.